The rows below give T cell receptor beta chains drawn from one sample of a study of CD8+ T cells in alopecia areata. Generated by immunoSEQ multiplex PCR, the TCRdb table keeps only in-frame clones and is missing some. The sample yields fewer than 110,000 clones, 55% to 70% seen once. The sample was CD8+ T cells sorted from blood, taken at roughly week 58, from a patient treated with tofacitinib. These receptors were obtained from a human donor with alopecia areata. CDR3s include the opening cysteine and the closing phenylalanine or tryptophan. The order of the fields is clone size, D gene, J gene, CDR3 length, V gene, CDR3 protein, CDR3 DNA. The D gene is left open where the match is weak. Where a row states a size, it is once, few, many or the class of an expanded clone; other rows omit it.

size: few
D: -
J: TRBJ2-1
length: 12
V: TRBV19
CDR3: CASSTTRNEQFF
DNA: TGTGCCAGTAGCACAACCCGTAATGAGCAGTTCTTC

size: few
D: -
J: TRBJ1-4
length: 13
V: TRBV7-6
CDR3: CASSPGTHEKLFF
DNA: TGTGCCAGCAGCCCAGGGACCCATGAAAAACTGTTTTTT

size: -
D: -
J: TRBJ1-1
length: 13
V: TRBV13
CDR3: CASSSVGEPEAFF
DNA: TGTGCCAGCAGCTCCGTGGGGGAACCTGAAGCTTTCTTT

size: -
D: TRBD1
J: TRBJ2-1
length: 11
V: TRBV6-1
CDR3: CASGDSREQFF
DNA: TGTGCCAGCGGGGACAGTAGGGAGCAGTTCTTC

size: -
D: -
J: TRBJ1-5
length: 15
V: TRBV4-1
CDR3: CASSPGPGQGQPQHF
DNA: TGCGCCAGCAGCCCCGGTCCAGGCCAGGGACAGCCCCAGCATTTT

size: -
D: -
J: TRBJ1-1
length: 15
V: TRBV5-6
CDR3: CASSFGQGTITEAFF
DNA: TGTGCCAGCAGCTTCGGGCAGGGCACAATCACTGAAGCTTTCTTT

size: -
D: -
J: TRBJ2-7
length: 10
V: TRBV20-1
CDR3: CSAGTYEQYF
DNA: TGCAGTGCGGGGACCTACGAGCAGTACTTC

size: few
D: -
J: TRBJ2-3
length: 14
V: TRBV9
CDR3: CASSASGSTDTQYF
DNA: TGTGCCAGCAGCGCGAGCGGGAGCACAGATACGCAGTATTTT

size: -
D: TRBD1
J: TRBJ1-2
length: 14
V: TRBV13
CDR3: CASSLRDRNYGYTF
DNA: TGTGCCAGCAGCCTCCGGGACAGGAACTATGGCTACACCTTC

size: few
D: -
J: TRBJ2-7
length: 15
V: TRBV18
CDR3: CASSPQGTPSYEQYF
DNA: TGTGCCAGCTCACCCCAGGGGACCCCCTCCTACGAGCAGTACTTC

size: -
D: TRBD2
J: TRBJ2-3
length: 15
V: TRBV9
CDR3: CASSLTSGGTDTQYF
DNA: TGTGCCAGCAGCCTAACTAGCGGGGGCACAGATACGCAGTATTTT

size: -
D: -
J: TRBJ1-4
length: 14
V: TRBV7-9
CDR3: CASSNRAVGEKLFF
DNA: TGTGCCAGCAGCAACAGGGCCGTAGGCGAAAAACTGTTTTTT

size: -
D: -
J: TRBJ2-5
length: 15
V: TRBV7-9
CDR3: CASSLRQRSQETQYF
DNA: TGTGCCAGCAGCTTAAGGCAGCGGTCCCAAGAGACCCAGTACTTC

size: -
D: TRBD1
J: TRBJ2-5
length: 14
V: TRBV14
CDR3: CASSQGQGHGTQYF
DNA: TGTGCCAGCAGCCAGGGACAGGGCCATGGGACCCAGTACTTC

size: once
D: -
J: TRBJ1-5
length: 13
V: TRBV27
CDR3: CASRQGSIQPQHF
DNA: TGTGCCAGCAGACAGGGATCTATACAGCCCCAGCATTTT

size: few
D: -
J: TRBJ2-2
length: 14
V: TRBV2
CDR3: CASGHTGFTGELFF
DNA: TGTGCCAGCGGACACACAGGGTTCACCGGGGAGCTGTTTTTT

size: -
D: -
J: TRBJ2-7
length: 14
V: TRBV6-6
CDR3: CASDRGSPSYEQYF
DNA: TGTGCCAGCGATCGGGGCAGCCCCTCCTACGAGCAGTACTTC

size: few
D: -
J: TRBJ2-5
length: 14
V: TRBV29-1
CDR3: CSVEGWGIQETQYF
DNA: TGCAGCGTTGAAGGTTGGGGTATCCAAGAGACCCAGTACTTC

size: -
D: -
J: TRBJ1-5
length: 14
V: TRBV10-3
CDR3: CAISESASNQPQHF
DNA: TGTGCCATCAGTGAGTCGGCAAGCAATCAGCCCCAGCATTTT

size: few
D: -
J: TRBJ1-1
length: 11
V: TRBV9
CDR3: CASGSGAEAFF
DNA: TGTGCCAGCGGTTCAGGGGCTGAAGCTTTCTTT

size: few
D: -
J: TRBJ1-4
length: 14
V: TRBV7-9
CDR3: CASSPGPTNEKLFF
DNA: TGTGCCAGCAGCCCAGGGCCCACTAATGAAAAACTGTTTTTT

size: -
D: -
J: TRBJ1-1
length: 14
V: TRBV9
CDR3: CASSVEGVNTEAFF
DNA: TGTGCCAGCAGCGTAGAAGGGGTGAACACTGAAGCTTTCTTT

size: -
D: TRBD1
J: TRBJ2-6
length: 18
V: TRBV2
CDR3: CASSSRTGGDSGANVLTF
DNA: TGTGCCAGCAGTTCCCGGACAGGGGGCGACTCCGGGGCCAACGTCCTGACTTTC

size: few
D: -
J: TRBJ2-4
length: 16
V: TRBV6-6
CDR3: CASSYESVLAKNIQYF
DNA: TGTGCCAGCAGTTACGAGTCAGTTCTAGCCAAAAACATTCAGTACTTC

size: few
D: TRBD1
J: TRBJ2-1
length: 14
V: TRBV19
CDR3: CASSMGQGRDEQFF
DNA: TGTGCCAGTAGTATGGGACAGGGCCGTGATGAGCAGTTCTTC

size: few
D: -
J: TRBJ2-7
length: 13
V: TRBV29-1
CDR3: CSVEGGRFNEQYF
DNA: TGCAGCGTTGAAGGAGGCAGGTTCAACGAGCAGTACTTC

size: -
D: TRBD1
J: TRBJ2-7
length: 16
V: TRBV29-1
CDR3: CSVETPRGQGSYEQYF
DNA: TGCAGCGTTGAAACCCCGAGGGGACAGGGGTCCTACGAGCAGTACTTC

size: -
D: TRBD2
J: TRBJ2-7
length: 16
V: TRBV28
CDR3: CASSNLLAGFRYEQYF
DNA: TGTGCCAGCAGTAATCTCCTAGCGGGATTTCGATACGAGCAGTACTTC

size: -
D: TRBD2
J: TRBJ2-7
length: 14
V: TRBV14
CDR3: CASSQVGGGYEQYF
DNA: TGTGCCAGCAGCCAAGTAGGCGGGGGATACGAGCAGTACTTC